This TCR beta chain was sequenced during a study of blood T cell repertoires in COVID-19. Measured with immunoSEQ multiplex PCR; TCRdb has only the in-frame clones, and not every one. The repertoire holds around 67,000 clones, with around 87% as singletons. CDR3 length: 14 residues. Per germline, CDR1 ENHRY and CDR2 SYGVKD. J lost 3 bases, V lost 10 bases, and 8 bases had no gene match. This chain links TRBV10-3 with TRBJ2-2; 7 bases match TRBD1. Specimen: peripheral blood. This clonotype was sampled from a man aged 45-60 years with active COVID-19. DNA for the CDR3: TGTGCCACCGGACAGGCGGTAGACACCGGGGAGCTGTTTTTT. Its protein product is CATGQAVDTGELFF.